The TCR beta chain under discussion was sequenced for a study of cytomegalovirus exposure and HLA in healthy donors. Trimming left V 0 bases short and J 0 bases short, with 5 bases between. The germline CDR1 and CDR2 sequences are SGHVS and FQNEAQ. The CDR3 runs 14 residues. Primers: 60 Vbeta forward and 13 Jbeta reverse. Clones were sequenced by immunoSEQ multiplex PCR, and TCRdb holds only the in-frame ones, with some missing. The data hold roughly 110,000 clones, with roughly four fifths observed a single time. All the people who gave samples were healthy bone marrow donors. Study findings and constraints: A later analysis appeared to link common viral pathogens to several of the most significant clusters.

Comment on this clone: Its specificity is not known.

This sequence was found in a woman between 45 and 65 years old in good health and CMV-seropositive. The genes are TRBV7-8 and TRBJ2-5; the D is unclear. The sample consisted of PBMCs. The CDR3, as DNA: TGTGCCAGCAGCTTAGCCCCGTACCAAGAGACCCAGTACTTC. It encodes CASSLAPYQETQYF.